The 15 T cell receptor beta chains below all came from one sample that was sequenced in a study of shared clonotypes between healthy human individuals. Sequencing used immunoSEQ multiplex PCR; TCRdb keeps in-frame clones, though not all of them. The repertoire has approximately 2.1 million clones, 85% to 95% of them found once; the top ten carry 0.35% to 0.5%. The sequenced sample was naive CD4+ T cells from PBMCs. Subset meaning: CD45RA+ positively selected. The origin of the receptors is a man aged 18 to 29 in good health. Some clones in this sample may be carry-over from other donors' samples.

This clone was counted a single time. The chain carries TRBV7-9 and TRBJ2-2; D is perhaps TRBD1 (6 bases). Germline V gene data show CDR1 as SEHNR and CDR2 as FQNEAQ (reference sequence). The V end was cut by 4 bases, the J end by 2 bases, with 8 bases between. CDR3 size: 14 residues. The CDR3 bases are TGTGCCAGCAGCTCGGACAGTAACACCGGGGAGCTGTTTTTT. Amino acid sequence: CASSSDSNTGELFF.

V usage is TRBV11-3 and J usage is TRBJ2-3; 7 nucleotides align to TRBD1. V shed 5 bases and J 3 bases; nucleotides not matched to a gene: 5. CDR3 size: 14 residues. The V gene's germline CDR1 is SGHNT and CDR2 YENEEA. The CDR3 is CASSVGRGTDTQYF. The CDR3 region has the DNA TGTGCCAGCAGCGTCGGCAGGGGGACAGATACGCAGTATTTT.

The CDR3 DNA sequence: TGTGCCAGCAGTTACTCGAGCAGTAACGAGCAGTACTTC. Encoded protein: CASSYSSSNEQYF. This rearrangement joins TRBV6-6 to TRBJ2-7; no reliable D call. This CDR3 comprises 13 residues. V dropped 0 bases and J dropped 5 bases, with 8 bases sitting between them. From germline, CDR1 is MNHNY and CDR2 SVGAGI (reference sequence).

The V and J genes are TRBV2 and TRBJ2-2; TRBD1 might be the D (6 bases). With 5 bases removed from V and 0 bases from J, the gap between germline ends came to 10 bases. This CDR3 has 15 amino acids. Germline V gene data show CDR1 as SNHLY and CDR2 as FYNNEI. The CDR3 DNA sequence: TGTGCCAGCAGTTTGGACAGATCGAACACCGGGGAGCTGTTTTTT. It encodes CASSLDRSNTGELFF. The entire variable domain, with the rest obtained from reference TRBV2 and TRBJ2-2, is as follows: EPEVTQTPSHQVTQMGQEVILRCVPISNHLYFYWYRQILGQKVEFLVSFYNNEISEKSEIFDDQFSVERPDGSNFTLKIRSTKLEDSAMYFCASSLDRSNTGELFFGEGSRLTVL.

V is TRBV5-1 and J is TRBJ2-7; D may match TRBD1 or TRBD2 (5 bases each). CDR3 length equals 16 residues. Trimming took 1 base from V and 4 from J, leaving 18 bases between them. Germline values: CDR1 SGHRS, CDR2 YFSETQ. In DNA form, the CDR3 reads TGCGCCAGCAGCTTGTACTCGGGGCCTCCAAGATACGAGCAGTACTTC. Protein: CASSLYSGPPRYEQYF.

V and J are TRBV7-9 and TRBJ2-5; TRBD2 matches 8 bases. The DNA end favors TRBJ2-7, so the J call may be wrong. This CDR3 is 15 amino acids long. Germline-derived CDR1 and CDR2 are SEHNR and FQNEAQ (reference sequence). The CDR3 bases are TGTGCCAGCAGCTTAGTTACTAGCGGAGTTTACGAGCAGTACTTC. The encoded protein is CASSLVTSGVYEQYF.

This chain uses TRBV19 with TRBJ2-2; no clear D. The length of the CDR3 is 17 residues. Trimming stripped 0 bases from V and 6 bases from J, with 17 bases between. Germline assignment: CDR1 LNHDA and CDR2 SQIVND (reference sequence). Here the CDR3 reads CASSIDRSKGSSGELFF. The CDR3 nucleotides read TGTGCCAGTAGTATAGATCGGTCGAAGGGAAGTTCCGGGGAGCTGTTTTTT.

On this clone itself: One end of the junction does not line up with germline, which may come from a read error. This sample includes further DNA sequences coding for the same CDR3. The chain is built from TRBV7-2 and TRBJ2-7; 8 bases line up with TRBD2. Per the germline V gene, CDR1 is SGHTA and CDR2 is FQGNSA. CDR3 length: 15 amino acids. CDR3 protein: CASSLAGTSSYEQYF. CDR3 DNA: TGTGCCAGCAGCCTAGCCGGGACTAGCTCCTACGAGCAGTACTTC.

V and J are TRBV29-1 and TRBJ2-7, with TRBD1 matching 10 bases. Losses at the gene ends were 6 bases for V and 2 bases for J; bases not matched to a gene: 7. CDR1 and CDR2 from the germline V gene are SQVTM and ANQGSEA. The CDR3 is 14 residues long. The CDR3 DNA sequence: TGCAGCGTAGCCGGGACAGGGGTCACCTACGAGCAGTACTTC. Residues: CSVAGTGVTYEQYF.

The chain links TRBV7-7 to TRBJ2-1, with D uncertain. There are 13 residues in the CDR3. Looked up from germline, CDR1 is SSHAT and CDR2 is FNYEAQ (reference sequence). The ends were cut back, 6 bases at V and 7 bases at J, with 13 bases in the middle. The CDR3 sequence is CASSGVGVNEQFF. CDR3 nucleotide sequence: TGTGCCAGCAGTGGTGTCGGAGTTAATGAGCAGTTCTTC.

Comment on this clone: The junction does not match germline at one end; this may be a read error. The rearrangement uses TRBV27 and TRBJ1-2; D remains unclear. Germline assignment: CDR1 MNHEY and CDR2 SMNVEV (reference sequence). This CDR3 comprises 14 residues. The chain's CDR3 is CASSLSWVNYGYTF. The CDR3 DNA reads TGTGCCAGCAGTCTATCATGGGTGAACTATGGCTACACCTTC.

In regard to this clone: Other DNA sequences within the sample encode an identical CDR3. This chain uses TRBV9 with TRBJ2-3; unclear D gene. Looked up from germline, CDR1 is SGDLS and CDR2 is YYNGEE. This CDR3 is built from 13 residues. The V end was cut by 0 bases, the J end by 0 bases, with 2 bases between. This CDR3 reads CASSVASTDTQYF. In nucleotides, the CDR3 is TGTGCCAGCAGCGTAGCTAGCACAGATACGCAGTATTTT.

This clone showed up just once. The gene calls are TRBV27 and TRBJ2-3; the D gene is possibly TRBD2 (6 bases). Per the germline V gene, CDR1 is MNHEY and CDR2 is SMNVEV (reference sequence). The CDR3 contains 16 residues. The ends were cut back, 1 base at V and 4 bases at J, with 15 bases in the middle. In nucleotides, the CDR3 is TGTGCCAGCAGTTTATTCCGGGGGAGTAGGGCAGATACGCAGTATTTT. This gives the protein CASSLFRGSRADTQYF.

The chain carries TRBV11-2 and TRBJ2-7; TRBD1 or TRBD2 may be the D gene (6 bases each). V lost 4 bases, J lost 6 bases, and 22 bases lay in between. The germline V gene encodes CDR1 SGHAT and CDR2 FQNNGV. There are 16 residues in the CDR3. The chain's CDR3 is CASSSNTQGTSSEQYF. The CDR3 DNA reads as TGTGCCAGCAGCTCGAATACCCAGGGGACTTCCAGCGAGCAGTACTTC. The full variable domain, with the rest looked up from reference TRBV11-2 and TRBJ2-7, is EAGVAQSPRYKIIEKRQSVAFWCNPISGHATLYWYQQILGQGPKLLIQFQNNGVVDDSQLPKDRFSAERLKGVDSTLKIQPAKLEDSAVYLCASSSNTQGTSSEQYFGPGTRLTVT.

V gene TRBV7-8 combines with J gene TRBJ2-1; D may be TRBD2 (6 bases). CDR1 and CDR2 from the germline V gene are SGHVS and FQNEAQ. The V and J ends lost 5 bases and 3 bases respectively, with 14 bases between them. The CDR3 consists of 15 residues. CDR3 sequence reads: CASSPGGGRYNEQFF. CDR3 coding DNA: TGTGCCAGCAGCCCCGGGGGAGGCCGCTACAATGAGCAGTTCTTC.